The table lists the clone carrying this T cell receptor (beta chain) with many counts. This entry comes from a study of T-cell reconstitution after alpha-beta-depleted transplantation in children. TCRbeta library construction was performed incorporating unique molecular identifiers. From the PCR reads, TCRdb called clonotypes with MiXCR, one entry per CDR3 protein. The table records over 70,000 distinct CDR3 sequences, roughly an eighth of them present only once. CDR1 MRHNA and CDR2 SNTAGT come from the germline V gene. This CDR3 region has 13 residues. Trimming stripped 3 bases from V and 1 base from J, with 3 bases between.

The J gene is TRBJ2-2, the V gene TRBV6-4; D remains unclear. The TCR comes from a human donor who donated a stem cell graft to a child with inherited bone marrow failure. This material consisted of PBMCs from the stem cell graft donor, taken from the stem cell graft. CDR3 residues: CASSEGNTGELFF. The CDR3 DNA reads as TGTGCCAGCAGTGAGGGGAACACCGGGGAGCTGTTTTTT.